A selection of T cell receptor beta chains follows, all from one sample in a study of beta chain features in type 1 diabetes. Using immunoSEQ multiplex PCR, the repertoire was profiled, and TCRdb retains in-frame clones only, with some absent. The profile shows roughly 300,000 clones, roughly 8% of them singletons. Material: central memory CD4+ T cells from blood. These receptors all come from a woman in her late teens or twenties in good health. Each CDR3 is given with its conserved first and last residue. Each record gives: D gene, V gene, clone size, J gene, CDR3 protein, CDR3 DNA. A D gene is named only where the DNA matches it firmly. Where a row states a size, it is once, few, many or the class of an expanded clone; other rows omit it.

.,TRBV27,.,TRBJ1-1,CASSLEGSDTEAFF,TGTGCCAGCAGTTTAGAGGGATCAGACACTGAAGCTTTCTTT
.,TRBV10-3,medium-sized,TRBJ2-1,CAIGPGTGDNEQFF,TGTGCCATCGGACCCGGGACTGGGGACAATGAGCAGTTCTTC
TRBD1,TRBV7-9,few,TRBJ1-3,CASSMNPGQGSGNTIYF,TGTGCCAGCAGCATGAACCCGGGACAGGGCTCTGGAAACACCATATATTTT
.,TRBV6-5,.,TRBJ2-7,CASRSDRNYEQYF,TGTGCCAGCAGGAGTGACAGGAACTACGAGCAGTACTTC
.,TRBV6-5,.,TRBJ2-7,CAISDRQSSYEQYF,TGTGCCATCAGCGATCGGCAGAGCTCCTACGAGCAGTACTTC
.,TRBV4-3,few,TRBJ2-1,CASSQDFYNEQFF,TGCGCCAGCAGCCAAGATTTCTACAATGAGCAGTTCTTC
TRBD2,TRBV5-1,few,TRBJ2-7,CASSLLAGGSYEQYF,TGCGCCAGCAGCTTGCTAGCGGGAGGGTCCTACGAGCAGTACTTC
TRBD1,TRBV2,.,TRBJ1-2,CASSADRAYGYTF,TGTGCCAGCAGCGCTGACAGGGCCTATGGCTACACCTTC
TRBD2,TRBV5-4,.,TRBJ2-2,CASSPQLTSGTVGELFF,TGTGCCAGCAGCCCCCAGTTGACTAGCGGGACCGTCGGGGAGCTGTTTTTT
TRBD1,TRBV7-2,.,TRBJ1-2,CASSPWSDRGGYTF,TGTGCCAGCAGCCCCTGGTCGGACAGGGGAGGCTACACCTTC
.,TRBV7-9,few,TRBJ1-1,CATMTGNWNTEAFF,TGTGCCACCATGACGGGGAATTGGAACACTGAAGCTTTCTTT
TRBD1,TRBV28,few,TRBJ2-3,CASRPGTASTDTQYF,TGTGCCAGCAGACCCGGGACAGCTAGCACAGATACGCAGTATTTT
.,TRBV7-8,few,TRBJ1-1,CASSLAPRNTFTEAFF,TGTGCCAGCAGCTTAGCCCCTAGGAACACATTCACTGAAGCTTTCTTT
TRBD2,TRBV19,few,TRBJ2-5,CASRSISGTQETQYF,TGTGCCAGTAGATCGATTAGCGGGACACAAGAGACCCAGTACTTC
.,TRBV4-2,few,TRBJ2-6,CASSQGSQRSGANVLTF,TGTGCCAGCAGCCAAGGATCCCAGCGCTCTGGGGCCAACGTCCTGACTTTC
.,TRBV11-2,.,TRBJ2-3,CASRASFSGTDTQYF,TGTGCCAGCAGGGCGAGTTTCTCCGGCACAGATACGCAGTATTTT
.,TRBV19,.,TRBJ1-1,CASSLRGGSEAFF,TGTGCCAGTAGTCTAAGGGGAGGGTCTGAAGCTTTCTTT
.,TRBV9,.,TRBJ1-5,CASSGGPEQPQHF,TGTGCCAGCAGCGGGGGACCGGAGCAGCCCCAGCATTTT
.,TRBV18,many,TRBJ2-3,CASSPRQITDTQYF,TGTGCCAGCTCACCGAGGCAGATCACAGATACGCAGTATTTT
TRBD2,TRBV4-3,.,TRBJ2-2,CASSQVRLASGELFF,TGCGCCAGCAGCCAAGTGAGACTAGCCTCCGGGGAGCTGTTTTTT
.,TRBV2,few,TRBJ2-5,CASNRAWETQYF,TGTGCCAGCAACAGGGCATGGGAGACCCAGTACTTC
TRBD1,TRBV7-9,.,TRBJ2-1,CASSRRGTGVDNEQFF,TGTGCCAGCAGCCGACGCGGGACAGGGGTCGACAATGAGCAGTTCTTC
.,TRBV12-5,.,TRBJ2-5,CASGISPLIRKETQYF,TGTGCTAGTGGTATTTCCCCCCTTATAAGGAAAGAGACCCAGTACTTC
.,TRBV10-3,.,TRBJ2-2,CATGASAGRETGELFF,TGTGCCACCGGGGCCTCGGCGGGACGGGAAACCGGGGAGCTGTTTTTT
TRBD1,TRBV5-1,.,TRBJ2-2,CASSPGQGITGELFF,TGCGCCAGCAGCCCCGGACAGGGGATCACCGGGGAGCTGTTTTTT
.,TRBV7-2,.,TRBJ2-1,CASSLESNEQFF,TGTGCCAGCAGCTTAGAGTCTAATGAGCAGTTCTTC
TRBD2,TRBV4-3,.,TRBJ2-3,CASSHRTSRSTDTQYF,TGCGCCAGCAGCCATCGGACTAGCCGGAGCACAGATACGCAGTATTTT
.,TRBV5-4,.,TRBJ2-5,CASSLAARETQYF,TGTGCCAGCAGCTTGGCCGCGCGCGAGACCCAGTACTTC
.,TRBV20-1,.,TRBJ2-1,CSAREYNEQFF,TGCAGTGCTAGAGAATACAATGAGCAGTTCTTC
.,TRBV21-1,few,TRBJ1-2,CASSKALGTGYWFGGYTF,TGTGCCAGCAGCAAAGCGCTCGGGACGGGGTATTGGTTCGGGGGCTACACCTTC
.,TRBV29-1,.,TRBJ2-3,CSVAPTASTDTQYF,TGCAGCGTTGCCCCGACTGCTAGCACAGATACGCAGTATTTT
TRBD2,TRBV9,few,TRBJ2-2,CASSRSGKDTGELFF,TGTGCCAGCAGCAGAAGCGGGAAAGACACCGGGGAGCTGTTTTTT
TRBD2,TRBV7-9,.,TRBJ2-5,CASSLTSGSWETQYF,TGTGCCAGCAGCTTGACTAGCGGGAGTTGGGAGACCCAGTACTTC
.,TRBV7-9,few,TRBJ1-1,CASSSLPGNTEAFF,TGTGCCAGCAGCTCCCTTCCAGGGAACACTGAAGCTTTCTTT
.,TRBV7-8,few,TRBJ2-1,CASSLAVNEQFF,TGTGCCAGCAGCTTAGCGGTCAATGAGCAGTTCTTC
.,TRBV4-2,.,TRBJ1-2,CASSQKQAASNYGYTF,TGTGCCAGCAGCCAAAAACAGGCAGCTTCTAACTATGGCTACACCTTC
.,TRBV27,.,TRBJ1-1,CASSDKGRGWNTEAFF,TGTGCCAGCAGCGATAAAGGGAGGGGCTGGAACACTGAAGCTTTCTTT
TRBD1,TRBV28,.,TRBJ2-4,CASSSGTGGNIQYF,TGTGCCAGCAGTTCCGGGACAGGGGGAAACATTCAGTACTTC
.,TRBV7-9,.,TRBJ2-7,CASSSGSPAPREQYF,TGTGCCAGCAGTTCAGGGTCCCCGGCCCCTAGAGAGCAGTACTTC
.,TRBV5-1,.,TRBJ2-7,CASSRLYGPDEQYF,TGCGCCAGCAGCCGGCTATACGGTCCCGACGAGCAGTACTTC
.,TRBV15,few,TRBJ2-4,CATSRTGLGAAKNIQYF,TGTGCCACCAGCAGAACCGGGTTGGGGGCGGCCAAAAACATTCAGTACTTC
.,TRBV4-3,few,TRBJ2-2,CASSRTQGRELFF,TGCGCCAGCAGTCGTACCCAGGGCCGGGAGCTGTTTTTT